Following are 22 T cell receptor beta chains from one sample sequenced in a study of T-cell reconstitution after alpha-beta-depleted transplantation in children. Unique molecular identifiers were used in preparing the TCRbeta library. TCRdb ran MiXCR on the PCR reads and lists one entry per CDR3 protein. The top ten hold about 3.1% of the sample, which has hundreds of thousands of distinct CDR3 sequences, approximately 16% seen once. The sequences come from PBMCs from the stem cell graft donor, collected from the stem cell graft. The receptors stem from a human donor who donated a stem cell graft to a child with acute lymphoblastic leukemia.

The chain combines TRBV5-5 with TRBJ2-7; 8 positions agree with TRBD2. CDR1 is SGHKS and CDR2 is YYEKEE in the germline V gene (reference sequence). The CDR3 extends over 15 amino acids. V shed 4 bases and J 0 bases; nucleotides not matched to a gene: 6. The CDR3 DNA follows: TGTGCCAGCAGCCCCCGGGGGGGGCTCTCCTACGAGCAGTACTTC. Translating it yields CASSPRGGLSYEQYF.

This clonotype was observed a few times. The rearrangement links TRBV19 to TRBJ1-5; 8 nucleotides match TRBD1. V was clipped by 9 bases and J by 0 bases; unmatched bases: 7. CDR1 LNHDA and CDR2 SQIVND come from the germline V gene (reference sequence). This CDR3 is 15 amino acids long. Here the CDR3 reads CASAGGYNSNQPQHF. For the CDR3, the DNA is TGTGCCAGCGCAGGGGGCTACAATAGCAATCAGCCCCAGCATTTT.

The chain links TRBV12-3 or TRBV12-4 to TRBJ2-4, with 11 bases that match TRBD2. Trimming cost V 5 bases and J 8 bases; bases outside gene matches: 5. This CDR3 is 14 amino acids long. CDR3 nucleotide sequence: TGTGCCAGCAGTCCTCTAGCGGGAGGATACATTCAGTACTTC. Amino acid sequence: CASSPLAGGYIQYF.

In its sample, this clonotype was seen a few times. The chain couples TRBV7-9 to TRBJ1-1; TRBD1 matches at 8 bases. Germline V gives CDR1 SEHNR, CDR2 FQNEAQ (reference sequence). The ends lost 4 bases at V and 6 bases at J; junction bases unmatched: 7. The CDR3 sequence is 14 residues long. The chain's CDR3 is CASSWGTGGAEAFF. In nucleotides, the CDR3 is TGTGCCAGCAGCTGGGGGACAGGAGGAGCTGAAGCTTTCTTT.

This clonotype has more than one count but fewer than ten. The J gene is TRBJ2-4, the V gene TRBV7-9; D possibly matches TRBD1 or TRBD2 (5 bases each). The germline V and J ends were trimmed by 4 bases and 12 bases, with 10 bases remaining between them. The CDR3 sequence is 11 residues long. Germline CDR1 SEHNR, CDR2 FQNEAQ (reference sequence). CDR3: CASSSGTGQYF. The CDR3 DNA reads TGTGCCAGCAGCTCCGGGACCGGTCAGTACTTC. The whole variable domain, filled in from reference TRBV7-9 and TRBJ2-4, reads DTGVSQNPRHKITKRGQNVTFRCDPISEHNRLYWYRQTLGQGPEFLTYFQNEAQLEKSRLLSDRFSAERPKGSFSTLEIQRTEQGDSAMYLCASSSGTGQYFGAGTRLSVL.

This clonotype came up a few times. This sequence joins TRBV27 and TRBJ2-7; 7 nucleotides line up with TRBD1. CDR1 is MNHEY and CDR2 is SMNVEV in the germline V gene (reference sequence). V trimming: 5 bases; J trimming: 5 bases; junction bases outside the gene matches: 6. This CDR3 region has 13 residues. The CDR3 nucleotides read TGTGCCAGCAGTGACAGGGTAATCGACGAGCAGTACTTC. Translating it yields CASSDRVIDEQYF.

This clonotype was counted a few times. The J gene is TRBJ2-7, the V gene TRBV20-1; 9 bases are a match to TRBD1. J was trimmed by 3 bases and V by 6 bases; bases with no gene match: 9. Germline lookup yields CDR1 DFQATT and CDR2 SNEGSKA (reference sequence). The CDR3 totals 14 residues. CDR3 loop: CSAEGGQGFYEQYF. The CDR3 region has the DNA TGCAGTGCCGAGGGGGGACAGGGTTTCTACGAGCAGTACTTC.

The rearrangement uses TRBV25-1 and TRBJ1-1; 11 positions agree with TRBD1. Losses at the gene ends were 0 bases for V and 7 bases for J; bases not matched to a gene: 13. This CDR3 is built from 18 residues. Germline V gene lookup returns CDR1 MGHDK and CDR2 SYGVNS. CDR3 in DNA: TGTGCCAGCAGTGAATATATCGTCCCGGGGGACAGGGGGAATGAAGCTTTCTTT. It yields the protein CASSEYIVPGDRGNEAFF.

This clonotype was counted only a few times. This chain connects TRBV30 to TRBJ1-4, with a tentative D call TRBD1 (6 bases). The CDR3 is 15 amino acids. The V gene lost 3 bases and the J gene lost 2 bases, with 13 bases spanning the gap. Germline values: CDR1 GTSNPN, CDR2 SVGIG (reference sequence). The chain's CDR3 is CAWRPPQGTNEKLFF. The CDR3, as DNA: TGTGCCTGGAGGCCCCCCCAGGGGACTAATGAAAAACTGTTTTTT.

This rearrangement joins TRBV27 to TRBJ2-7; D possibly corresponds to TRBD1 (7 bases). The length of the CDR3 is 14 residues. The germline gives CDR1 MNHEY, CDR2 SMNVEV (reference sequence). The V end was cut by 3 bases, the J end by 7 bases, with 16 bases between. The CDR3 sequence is CASSLQGGKEEQYF. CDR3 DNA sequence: TGTGCCAGCAGTTTGCAGGGGGGTAAGGAAGAGCAGTACTTC.

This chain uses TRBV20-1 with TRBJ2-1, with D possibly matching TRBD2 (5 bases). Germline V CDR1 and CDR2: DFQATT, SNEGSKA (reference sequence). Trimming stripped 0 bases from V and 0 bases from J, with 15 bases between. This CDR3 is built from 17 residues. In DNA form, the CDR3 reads TGCAGTGCTAGAGATCCGCCGCGGGTCAGCTCCTACAATGAGCAGTTCTTC. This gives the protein CSARDPPRVSSYNEQFF.

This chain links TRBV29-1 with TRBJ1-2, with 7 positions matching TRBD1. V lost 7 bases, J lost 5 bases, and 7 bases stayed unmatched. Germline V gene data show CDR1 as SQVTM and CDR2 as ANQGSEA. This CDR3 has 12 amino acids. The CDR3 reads CSGMTGPYGYTF. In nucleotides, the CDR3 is TGCAGCGGGATGACAGGGCCATATGGCTACACCTTC.

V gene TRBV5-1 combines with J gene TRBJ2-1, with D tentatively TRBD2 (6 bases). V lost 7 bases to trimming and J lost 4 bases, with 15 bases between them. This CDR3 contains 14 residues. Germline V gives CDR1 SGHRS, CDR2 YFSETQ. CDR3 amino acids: CASAGGGIYNEQFF. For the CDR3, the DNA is TGCGCCAGCGCCGGGGGAGGAATATACAATGAGCAGTTCTTC.

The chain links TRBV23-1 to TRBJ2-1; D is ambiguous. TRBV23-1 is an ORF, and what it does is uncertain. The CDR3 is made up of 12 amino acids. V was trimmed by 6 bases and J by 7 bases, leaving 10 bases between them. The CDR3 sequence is CASRHGRNEQFF. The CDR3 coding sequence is TGCGCCAGCAGACACGGACGGAATGAGCAGTTCTTC.

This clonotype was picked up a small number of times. The DNA for the CDR3 is TGTGCCAGCAGCTCGCCTGGGGGGGCTGATAATACGCAGTATTTT. This translates into CASSSPGGADNTQYF. This chain uses TRBV7-3 with TRBJ2-3; D is perhaps TRBD2 (7 bases). There are 15 residues in the CDR3. CDR1 is SGHTA, CDR2 FQGTGA, per germline. The V end lost 4 bases, the J end lost 7 bases, and 18 bases lay between the germline ends.

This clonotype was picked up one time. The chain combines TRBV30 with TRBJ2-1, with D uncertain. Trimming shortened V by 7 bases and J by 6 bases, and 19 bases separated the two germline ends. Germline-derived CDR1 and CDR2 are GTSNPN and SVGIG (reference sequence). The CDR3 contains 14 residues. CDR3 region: CASSTGPASNEQFF. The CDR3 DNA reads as TGTGCCTCCTCAACCGGCCCCGCGTCCAATGAGCAGTTCTTC.

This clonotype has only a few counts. CDR3 nucleotides: TGCGCCAGCAGCGCCGGGACAAATTATAATGAAAAACTGTTTTTT. This encodes CASSAGTNYNEKLFF. The rearrangement uses TRBV5-1 and TRBJ1-4, with D possibly TRBD1 on 6 matching bases. V lost 4 bases to trimming and J lost 4 bases, with 14 bases between them. In germline, CDR1 is SGHRS, CDR2 YFSETQ. The CDR3 runs 15 residues.

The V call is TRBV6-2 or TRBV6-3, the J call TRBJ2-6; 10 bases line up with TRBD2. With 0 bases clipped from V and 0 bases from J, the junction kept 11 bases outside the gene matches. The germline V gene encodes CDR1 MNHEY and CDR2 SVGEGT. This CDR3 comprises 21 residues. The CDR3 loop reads CASSYSESFGLADSGANVLTF. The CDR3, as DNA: TGTGCCAGCAGTTACTCTGAATCTTTCGGACTAGCGGACTCTGGGGCCAACGTCCTGACTTTC.

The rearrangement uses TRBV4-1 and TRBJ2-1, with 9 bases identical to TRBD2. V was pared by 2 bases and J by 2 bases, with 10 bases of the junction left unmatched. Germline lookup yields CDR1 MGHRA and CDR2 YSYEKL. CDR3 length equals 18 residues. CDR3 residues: CASSQYEEREAPYNEQFF. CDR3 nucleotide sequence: TGCGCCAGCAGCCAATACGAAGAGCGGGAGGCCCCCTACAATGAGCAGTTCTTC.

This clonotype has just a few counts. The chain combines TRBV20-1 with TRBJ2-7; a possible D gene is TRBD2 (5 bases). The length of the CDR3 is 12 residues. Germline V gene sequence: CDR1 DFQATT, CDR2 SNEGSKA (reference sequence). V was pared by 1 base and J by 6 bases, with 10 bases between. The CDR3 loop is CSARATSFEQYF. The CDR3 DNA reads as TGCAGTGCTAGAGCCACTAGTTTCGAGCAGTACTTC.

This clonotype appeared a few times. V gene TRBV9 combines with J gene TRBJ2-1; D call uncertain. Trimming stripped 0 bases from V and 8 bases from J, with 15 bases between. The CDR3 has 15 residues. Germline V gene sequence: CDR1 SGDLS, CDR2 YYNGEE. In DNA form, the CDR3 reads TGTGCCAGCAGCGTAGTGGCCGACGCCCACGATGAGCAGTTCTTC. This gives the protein CASSVVADAHDEQFF. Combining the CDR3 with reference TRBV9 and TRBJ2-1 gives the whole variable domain DSGVTQTPKHLITATGQRVTLRCSPRSGDLSVYWYQQSLDQGLQFLIQYYNGEERAKGNILERFSAQQFPDLHSELNLSSLELGDSALYFCASSVVADAHDEQFFGPGTRLTVL.

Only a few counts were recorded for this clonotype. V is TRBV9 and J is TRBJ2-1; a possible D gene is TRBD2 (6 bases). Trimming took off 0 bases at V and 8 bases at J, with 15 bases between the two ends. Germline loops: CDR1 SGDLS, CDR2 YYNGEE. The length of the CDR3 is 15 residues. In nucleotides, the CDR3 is TGTGCCAGCAGCGTAGTAGGCGGGACCAGCTATGAGCAGTTCTTC. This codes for CASSVVGGTSYEQFF.